The entry that follows covers one T cell receptor beta chain sequence. The data were obtained in a study of blood T cell repertoires in COVID-19. As for the study in general: In each case, the material was cDNA or gDNA derived from T cells, B-cell-depleted T cells, or PBMCs.

CDR3 length equals 17 residues. With 5 bases removed from V and 0 bases from J, the gap between germline ends came to 18 bases. CDR1 is LNHNV and CDR2 is YYDKDF in the germline V gene (reference sequence). Authors' data handling: Cell counts per sample came from amplifying reference gene primers. This table comes from immunoSEQ multiplex PCR, and its TCRdb copy is limited to in-frame clones, with some not included. The DNA gave D and trimming, while V, J and clone size come from that table. Among over 25,000 clones listed, approximately 86% were seen once. The origin of this receptor is a human donor in a cohort sampled during active COVID-19. The donor label of this sample is uncertain. Sequencing used peripheral blood. The genes are TRBV15 and TRBJ2-3, with D perhaps matching TRBD2 (6 bases). CDR3 DNA sequence: TGTGCCACCAGCCAAACCCTTAGCGGCTTAAGCACAGATACGCAGTATTTT. Translated, it gives CATSQTLSGLSTDTQYF.